These 11 T cell receptor beta chains came from one sample sequenced in a study of regulatory T cells in long-lasting Graves disease (dated by TCRdb to the early 2020s). Library construction relied on multiplex PCR. The sequencer was an Illumina HiSeq 4000. To build TCR beta libraries, CDR3 regions were amplified by Arm-PCR using iRepertoire HTBI primers. Clones were called with MiXCR by TCRdb after fastp trimmed the public reads at Q25, and only in-frame beta chains were retained. Under each unique CDR3 protein, matching rows form one entry showing the most common genes and DNA. In this sample the table shows about 450,000 distinct CDR3 sequences, about 17% of which occur a single time. Of the sample, roughly 10% is held by the ten largest clones. In light of the paper, this sample's time point label describes: newly diagnosed GD, antithyroid drugs for less than 3 months. RNA was extracted from PBMCs in TRIzol for both TCR sequencing and RNA sequencing.

These data were also filed under a second study, of T cells in Graves' hyperthyroidism and ophthalmopathy.

The specimen comprised peripheral blood mononuclear cells (PBMCs), sampled at new diagnosis, from a patient treated with antithyroid drugs. These receptors were obtained from a woman younger than 45 with Graves disease. Donor details come from another sample of the same person, matched by shared clones.

In its sample, this clonotype was seen many times. This chain links TRBV11-3 with TRBJ2-5; perhaps TRBD2 as D (6 bases). The CDR3 runs to 13 residues. The germline V gene has CDR1 SGHNT and CDR2 YENEEA. V was cut by 3 bases and J by 4 bases, with 9 bases left in between. Written as DNA, the CDR3 is TGTGCCAGCAGCTTCGAAGCGGGAGAGACCCAGTACTTC. Its protein product is CASSFEAGETQYF.

This clonotype was seen ten or more times. The genes are TRBV28 and TRBJ2-3; perhaps TRBD2 as D (6 bases). V lost 7 bases and J 2 bases, leaving 16 bases between the germline ends. Germline-derived CDR1 and CDR2 are MDHEN and SYDVKM. This CDR3 region has 15 residues. The CDR3 loop is CASTGGEFSTDTQYF. In nucleotides, the CDR3 is TGTGCCAGCACTGGCGGGGAATTCTCCACAGATACGCAGTATTTT.

This chain uses TRBV9 with TRBJ1-4; no firm D call. The CDR3 extends over 14 amino acids. Between the trimmed V and J ends, which lost 4 bases and 0 bases, there was a span of 7 bases. In germline, CDR1 is SGDLS, CDR2 YYNGEE. In nucleotides, the CDR3 is TGTGCCAGCAGCCCAGTTGCAACTAATGAAAAACTGTTTTTT. Protein product: CASSPVATNEKLFF. The full variable domain, with the rest looked up from reference TRBV9 and TRBJ1-4, is DSGVTQTPKHLITATGQRVTLRCSPRSGDLSVYWYQQSLDQGLQFLIQYYNGEERAKGNILERFSAQQFPDLHSELNLSSLELGDSALYFCASSPVATNEKLFFGSGTQLSVL.

The chain employs TRBV28 and TRBJ1-6; 8 positions agree with TRBD1. Germline V lookup: CDR1 MDHEN, CDR2 SYDVKM. This CDR3 comprises 15 residues. The V and J ends lost 1 base and 7 bases, in that order; junction bases with no gene match: 3. For the CDR3, the DNA is TGTGCCAGCAGTTTATCGGGACAGGTGAATTCACCCCTCCACTTT. Translated, it gives CASSLSGQVNSPLHF.

This clonotype was observed at least ten times. The chain is built from TRBV20-1 and TRBJ1-5; no clear D. From germline, CDR1 is DFQATT and CDR2 SNEGSKA (reference sequence). V lost 5 bases and J lost 2, with 16 bases in between. There are 15 residues in the CDR3. In DNA form, the CDR3 reads TGCAGTGCTTCCTACTGGACCGGGGGCAATCAGCCCCAGCATTTT. Its translation: CSASYWTGGNQPQHF.

The table lists this clonotype with many counts. The rearrangement uses TRBV6-5 and TRBJ2-7; D gene unclear. Trimming pared 2 bases from V and 2 bases from J, leaving 16 bases between. The CDR3 consists of 16 residues. Germline CDR1 reads MNHEY; CDR2 reads SVGAGI. The CDR3 spells CASSYGSGSKAYEQYF. The CDR3 region has the DNA TGTGCCAGCAGTTACGGATCCGGATCCAAGGCCTACGAGCAGTACTTC.

In its sample, this clonotype was seen many times. The chain recombines TRBV20-1 with TRBJ1-2; D call uncertain. This CDR3 has 15 amino acids. V dropped 4 bases and J dropped 7 bases, with 22 bases sitting between them. The V gene's germline CDR1 is DFQATT and CDR2 SNEGSKA (reference sequence). For the CDR3, the DNA is TGCAGTGCTATTTTGCAGGCACTGTCTTCGTCTGGCTACACCTTC. This gives the protein CSAILQALSSSGYTF.

Comment on this clonotype: This clone may be a read error of a much larger clone one base away. Lacking the conserved final phenylalanine or tryptophan, this CDR3 likely reflects a read error. The rearrangement joins TRBV2 to TRBJ2-7; either TRBD1 or TRBD2 may fit D (6 bases each). CDR3 size: 11 residues. Germline V lookup: CDR1 SNHLY, CDR2 FYNNEI. Trimming pared 7 bases from V and 3 bases from J, leaving 7 bases between. CDR3 sequence reads: CASKGGYEQYY. In DNA, the CDR3 is TGTGCCAGCAAGGGGGGCTACGAGCAGTACTAC.

This clonotype was counted a few times. V is TRBV25-1 and J is TRBJ2-7, with 10 bases aligning to TRBD2. Germline V gene lookup returns CDR1 MGHDK and CDR2 SYGVNS. The CDR3 has 14 residues. V lost 3 bases to trimming and J lost 4 bases; unmatched junction nucleotides: 3. CDR3 region: CASSDSGRLYEQYF. In DNA, the CDR3 is TGTGCCAGCAGTGATAGCGGGAGGTTATACGAGCAGTACTTC.

Details on this clonotype: A far larger clone differs by one base, so this is likely a read error. This rearrangement joins TRBV6-2 or TRBV6-3 to TRBJ2-5; TRBD2 matches at 12 bases. The CDR3 is made up of 16 amino acids. V lost 6 bases to trimming and J lost 2 bases; unmatched junction nucleotides: 7. Germline assignment: CDR1 MNHEY and CDR2 SVGEGT. CDR3 in amino acids: CASSPGLAGWQETQYF. The DNA for the CDR3 is TGTGCCAGCAGCCCCGGACTAGCGGGATGGCAAGAGACCCAGTACTTC.

The J gene is TRBJ2-7, the V gene TRBV9; unclear D gene. Between the trimmed V and J ends, which lost 0 bases and 2 bases, there was a span of 6 bases. The CDR3 consists of 13 residues. Germline V gives CDR1 SGDLS, CDR2 YYNGEE. CDR3 loop: CASSVAATYEQYF. CDR3 nucleotide sequence: TGTGCCAGCAGCGTAGCGGCTACCTACGAGCAGTACTTC.